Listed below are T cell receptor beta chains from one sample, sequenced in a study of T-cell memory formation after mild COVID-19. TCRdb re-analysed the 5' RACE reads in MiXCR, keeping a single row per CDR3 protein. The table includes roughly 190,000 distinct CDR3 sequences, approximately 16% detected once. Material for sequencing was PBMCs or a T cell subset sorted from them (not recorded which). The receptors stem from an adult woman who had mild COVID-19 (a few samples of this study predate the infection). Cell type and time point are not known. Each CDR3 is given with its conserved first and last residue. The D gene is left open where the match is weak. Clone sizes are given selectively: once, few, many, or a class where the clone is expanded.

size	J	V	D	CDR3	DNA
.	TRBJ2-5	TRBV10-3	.	CAITEGVGETQYF	TGTGCCATCACCGAGGGAGTGGGTGAGACCCAGTACTTC
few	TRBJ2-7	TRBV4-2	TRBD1	CASSPGQGRYEQYF	TGTGCCAGCAGCCCCGGACAGGGTAGGTACGAGCAGTACTTC
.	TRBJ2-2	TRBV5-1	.	CASSVGDTGELFF	TGCGCCAGCAGCGTAGGAGACACCGGGGAGCTGTTTTTT
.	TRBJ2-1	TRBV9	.	CASSVEGSAYNEQFF	TGTGCCAGCAGCGTAGAGGGTTCGGCCTACAATGAGCAGTTCTTC
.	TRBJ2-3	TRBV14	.	CASSQEGGHTRTDTQYF	TGTGCCAGCAGCCAAGAAGGCGGGCATACCCGCACAGATACGCAGTATTTT
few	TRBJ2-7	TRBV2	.	CASSELTAHEQYF	TGTGCCAGCAGTGAATTGACGGCCCACGAGCAGTACTTC
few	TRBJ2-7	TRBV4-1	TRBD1	CASSPGQGRDEQYF	TGCGCCAGCAGCCCGGGACAGGGTAGAGACGAGCAGTACTTC
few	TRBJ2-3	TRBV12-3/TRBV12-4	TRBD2	CASRTSIAGTDTQYF	TGTGCCAGCAGGACCTCTATAGCGGGGACAGATACGCAGTATTTT
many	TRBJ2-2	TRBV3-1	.	CASSRPTGYRELFF	TGTGCCAGCAGCCGGCCTACAGGGTACAGGGAGCTGTTTTTT
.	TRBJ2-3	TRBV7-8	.	CASSLASLGTDTQYF	TGTGCCAGCAGCTTGGCCTCCTTGGGCACAGATACGCAGTATTTT
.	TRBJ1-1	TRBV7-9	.	CASSPRSGANTEAFF	TGTGCCAGCAGCCCCCGGAGCGGGGCGAACACTGAAGCTTTCTTT
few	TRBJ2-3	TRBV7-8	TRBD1	CASSSTPILVDRGPADTQYF	TGTGCCAGCAGTTCGACCCCCATCCTCGTGGACAGGGGGCCCGCAGATACGCAGTATTTT
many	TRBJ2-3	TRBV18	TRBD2	CASSPPGTSGGTDTQYF	TGTGCCAGCTCACCACCGGGGACTAGCGGAGGCACAGATACGCAGTATTTT
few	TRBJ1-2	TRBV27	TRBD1	CASSFRTGGFRGYTF	TGTGCCAGCAGTTTCAGGACAGGGGGTTTTCGTGGCTACACCTTC
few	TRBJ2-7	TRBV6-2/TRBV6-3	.	CASSNLQRDRTYEQYF	TGTGCCAGCAGTAACCTCCAAAGGGACCGAACCTACGAGCAGTACTTC
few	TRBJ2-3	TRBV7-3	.	CASSLRAGASTDTQYF	TGTGCCAGCAGCTTAAGAGCTGGTGCTAGCACAGATACGCAGTATTTT
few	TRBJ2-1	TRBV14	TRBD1	CASSRMPGQGSGNEQFF	TGTGCCAGCAGCCGAATGCCGGGACAGGGGTCCGGCAATGAGCAGTTCTTC
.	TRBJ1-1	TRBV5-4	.	CASSSPTGKNTEAFF	TGTGCCAGCAGCTCCCCCACGGGCAAGAACACTGAAGCTTTCTTT
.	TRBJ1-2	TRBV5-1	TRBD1	CASSLDRGNYGYTF	TGCGCCAGCAGCTTGGACAGGGGTAACTATGGCTACACCTTC
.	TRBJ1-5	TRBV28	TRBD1	CVSSFRDRLNQPQHF	TGTGTCAGCAGCTTCCGGGACAGACTCAATCAGCCCCAGCATTTT
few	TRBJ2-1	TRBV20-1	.	CSPQGMSYNEQFF	TGCAGCCCCCAGGGGATGTCCTACAATGAGCAGTTCTTC
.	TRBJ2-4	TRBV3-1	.	CASTDQGSKNIQYF	TGTGCCAGCACCGACCAGGGTTCCAAAAACATTCAGTACTTC
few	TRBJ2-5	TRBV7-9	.	CASSPRLHLYF	TGTGCCAGCAGTCCTCGACTGCATCTGTACTTC
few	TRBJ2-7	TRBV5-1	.	CASSSGQGLHYEQYF	TGCGCCAGCAGCTCGGGTCAGGGCCTCCACTACGAGCAGTACTTC
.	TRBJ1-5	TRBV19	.	CASSIPGIGSNQPQHF	TGTGCCAGTAGTATCCCAGGGATCGGTAGCAATCAGCCCCAGCATTTT
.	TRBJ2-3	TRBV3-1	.	CASSQVPQRGTQYF	TGTGCCAGCAGCCAAGTTCCACAGAGGGGTACGCAGTATTTT
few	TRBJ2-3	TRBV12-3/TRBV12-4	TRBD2	CASSPEGLGADTQYF	TGTGCCAGCAGCCCTGAGGGACTAGGGGCCGATACGCAGTATTTT
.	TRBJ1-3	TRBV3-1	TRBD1	CASSQRQGLEGNTIYF	TGTGCCAGCAGCCAAAGACAGGGCCTGGAGGGAAACACCATATATTTT
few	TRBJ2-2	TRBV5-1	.	CASRPTNTGELFF	TGCGCCAGCAGGCCAACGAACACCGGGGAGCTGTTTTTT
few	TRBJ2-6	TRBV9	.	CASSTGTGANVLTF	TGTGCCAGCAGTACAGGGACCGGGGCCAACGTCCTGACTTTC
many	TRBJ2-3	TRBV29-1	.	CSVAAGSQSTDTQYF	TGCAGCGTTGCGGCGGGGTCTCAGAGCACAGATACGCAGTATTTT
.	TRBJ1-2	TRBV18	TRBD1	CASSPGQGGTYGYTF	TGTGCCAGCTCACCTGGACAGGGGGGGACCTATGGCTACACCTTC